This TCR beta chain was found in a study of CD4+ T cells in melanoma. Study-level points and caveats: Diverse differentiation states were reported for melanoma neoantigen-specific CD4+ T cells. CD8+ T cell, macrophage and B cell function reportedly correlated with neoantigen-specific CD4+ T cells.

Regarding this clone: Its antigen is currently unknown.

The method was immunoSEQ multiplex PCR; TCRdb's version includes in-frame clones alone and lacks a portion of them. The sample yields around 110,000 clones, about 90% seen once. CDR3 length: 11 residues. CDR1 DFQATT and CDR2 SNEGSKA come from the germline V gene (reference sequence). V was clipped by 5 bases and J by 7 bases, with 9 bases between them. The sample taken for sequencing was peripheral blood. This clonotype was sampled from a human donor with melanoma. The chain is built from TRBV20-1 and TRBJ1-5; TRBD1 is a possible D gene (6 bases). The CDR3 nucleotides read TGCAGTGCTTCACAGGGACAGCCCCAGCATTTT. Protein product: CSASQGQPQHF.